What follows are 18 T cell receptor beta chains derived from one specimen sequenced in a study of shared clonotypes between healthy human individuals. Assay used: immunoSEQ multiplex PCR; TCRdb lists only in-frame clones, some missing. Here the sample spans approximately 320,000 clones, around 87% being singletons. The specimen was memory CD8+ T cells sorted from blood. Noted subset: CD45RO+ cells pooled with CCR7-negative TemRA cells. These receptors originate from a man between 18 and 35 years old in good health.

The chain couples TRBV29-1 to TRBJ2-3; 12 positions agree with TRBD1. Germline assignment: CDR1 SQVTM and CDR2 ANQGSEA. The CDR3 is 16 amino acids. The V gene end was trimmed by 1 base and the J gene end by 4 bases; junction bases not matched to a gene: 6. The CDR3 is CSVEVGQGAPPDTQYF. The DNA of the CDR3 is TGCAGCGTTGAAGTGGGACAGGGGGCGCCCCCAGATACGCAGTATTTT.

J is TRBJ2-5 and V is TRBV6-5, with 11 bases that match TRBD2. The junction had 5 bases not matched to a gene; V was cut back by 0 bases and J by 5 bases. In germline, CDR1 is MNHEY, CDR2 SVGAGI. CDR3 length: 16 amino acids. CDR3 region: CASSYSLAGGGETQYF. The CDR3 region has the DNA TGTGCCAGCAGTTACTCGTTAGCGGGAGGGGGGGAGACCCAGTACTTC.

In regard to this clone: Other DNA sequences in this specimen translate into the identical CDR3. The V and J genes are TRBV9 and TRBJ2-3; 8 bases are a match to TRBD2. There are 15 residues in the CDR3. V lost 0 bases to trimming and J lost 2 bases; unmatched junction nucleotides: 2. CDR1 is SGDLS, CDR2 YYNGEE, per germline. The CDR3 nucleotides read TGTGCCAGCAGCGTAGGGACTAGCAACACAGATACGCAGTATTTT. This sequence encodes CASSVGTSNTDTQYF. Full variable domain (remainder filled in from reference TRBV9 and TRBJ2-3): DSGVTQTPKHLITATGQRVTLRCSPRSGDLSVYWYQQSLDQGLQFLIQYYNGEERAKGNILERFSAQQFPDLHSELNLSSLELGDSALYFCASSVGTSNTDTQYFGPGTRLTVL.

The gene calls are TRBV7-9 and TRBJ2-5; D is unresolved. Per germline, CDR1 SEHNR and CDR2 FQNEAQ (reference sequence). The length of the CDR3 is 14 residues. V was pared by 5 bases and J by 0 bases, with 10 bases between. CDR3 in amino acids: CASSLPGYQETQYF. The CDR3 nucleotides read TGTGCCAGCAGCCTCCCGGGCTACCAAGAGACCCAGTACTTC.

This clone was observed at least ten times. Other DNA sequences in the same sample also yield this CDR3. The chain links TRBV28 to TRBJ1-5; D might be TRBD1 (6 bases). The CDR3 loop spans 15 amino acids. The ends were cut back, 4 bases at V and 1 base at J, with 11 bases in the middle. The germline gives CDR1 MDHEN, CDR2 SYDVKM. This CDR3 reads CASSSTGGSNQPQHF. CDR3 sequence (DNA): TGTGCCAGCAGTTCGACAGGAGGAAGCAATCAGCCCCAGCATTTT.

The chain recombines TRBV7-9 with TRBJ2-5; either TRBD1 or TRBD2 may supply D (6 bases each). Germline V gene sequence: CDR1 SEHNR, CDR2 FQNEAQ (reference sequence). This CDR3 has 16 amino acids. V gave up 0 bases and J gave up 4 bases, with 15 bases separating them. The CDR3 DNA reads TGTGCCAGCAGCTTAGCCCAAGTGGGGGGCGGAGAGACCCAGTACTTC. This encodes CASSLAQVGGGETQYF.

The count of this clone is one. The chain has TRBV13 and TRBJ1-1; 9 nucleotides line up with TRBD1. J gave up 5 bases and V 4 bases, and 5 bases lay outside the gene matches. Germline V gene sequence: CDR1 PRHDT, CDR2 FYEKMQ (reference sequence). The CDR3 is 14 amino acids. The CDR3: CASSSPDRGTEAFF. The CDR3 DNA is TGTGCCAGCAGCTCGCCGGACAGGGGAACTGAAGCTTTCTTT.

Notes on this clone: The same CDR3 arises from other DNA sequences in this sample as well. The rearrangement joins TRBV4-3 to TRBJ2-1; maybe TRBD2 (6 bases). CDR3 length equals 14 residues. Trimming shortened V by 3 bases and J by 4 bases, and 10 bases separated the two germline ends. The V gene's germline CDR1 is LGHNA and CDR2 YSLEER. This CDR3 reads CASSQRAGYNEQFF. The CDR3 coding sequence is TGCGCCAGCAGCCAGAGAGCGGGTTACAATGAGCAGTTCTTC.

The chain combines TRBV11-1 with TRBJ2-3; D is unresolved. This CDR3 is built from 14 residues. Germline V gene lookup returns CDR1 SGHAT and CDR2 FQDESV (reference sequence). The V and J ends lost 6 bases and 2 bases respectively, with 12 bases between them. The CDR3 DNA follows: TGTGCCAGCAGTTATAGAGGTTACACAGATACGCAGTATTTT. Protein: CASSYRGYTDTQYF.

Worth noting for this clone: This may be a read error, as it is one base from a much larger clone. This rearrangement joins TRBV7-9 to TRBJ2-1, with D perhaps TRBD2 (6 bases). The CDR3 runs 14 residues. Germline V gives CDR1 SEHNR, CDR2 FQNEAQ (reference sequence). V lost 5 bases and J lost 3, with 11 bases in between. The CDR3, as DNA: TGTGCCAGCAGCCCTAGGACTAACTACAATGAGCAGTTCTTC. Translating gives CASSPRTNYNEQFF.

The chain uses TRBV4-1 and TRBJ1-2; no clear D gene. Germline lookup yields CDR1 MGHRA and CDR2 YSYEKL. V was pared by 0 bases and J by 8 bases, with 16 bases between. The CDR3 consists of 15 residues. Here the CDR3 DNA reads TGCGCCAGCAGCCAAGAAGGCGGAACCGGGCACGGCTACACCTTC. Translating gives CASSQEGGTGHGYTF.

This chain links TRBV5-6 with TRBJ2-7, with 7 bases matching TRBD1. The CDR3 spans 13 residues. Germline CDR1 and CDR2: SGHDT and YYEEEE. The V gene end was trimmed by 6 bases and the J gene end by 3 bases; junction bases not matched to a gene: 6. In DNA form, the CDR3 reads TGTGCCAGCACCCAGCAGGGGGACTACGAGCAGTACTTC. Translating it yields CASTQQGDYEQYF.

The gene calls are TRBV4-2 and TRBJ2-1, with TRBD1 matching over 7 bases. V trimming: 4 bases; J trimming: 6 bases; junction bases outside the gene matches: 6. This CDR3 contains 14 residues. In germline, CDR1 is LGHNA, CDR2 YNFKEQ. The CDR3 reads CASSLGTAFNEQFF. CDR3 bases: TGTGCCAGCAGCCTTGGGACAGCTTTCAATGAGCAGTTCTTC.

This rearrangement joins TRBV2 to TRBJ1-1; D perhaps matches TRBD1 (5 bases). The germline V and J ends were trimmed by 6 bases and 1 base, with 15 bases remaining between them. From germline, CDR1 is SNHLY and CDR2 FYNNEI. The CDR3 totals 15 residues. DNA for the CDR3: TGTGCCAGCAGATCGGGACTCGGGGCGAACACTGAAGCTTTCTTT. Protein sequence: CASRSGLGANTEAFF.

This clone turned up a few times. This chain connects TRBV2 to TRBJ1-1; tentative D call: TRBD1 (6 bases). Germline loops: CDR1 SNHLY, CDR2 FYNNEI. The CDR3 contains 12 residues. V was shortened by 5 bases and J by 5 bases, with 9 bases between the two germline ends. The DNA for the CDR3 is TGTGCCAGCAGTTGGACAGTTACTGAAGCTTTCTTT. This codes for CASSWTVTEAFF.

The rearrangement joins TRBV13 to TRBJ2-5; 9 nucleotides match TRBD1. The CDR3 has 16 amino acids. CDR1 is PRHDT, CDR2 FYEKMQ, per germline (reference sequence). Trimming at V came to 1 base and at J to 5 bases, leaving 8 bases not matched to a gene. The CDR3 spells CASSLAGTGREETQYF. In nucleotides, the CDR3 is TGTGCCAGCAGCTTAGCCGGGACAGGGAGAGAGGAGACCCAGTACTTC.

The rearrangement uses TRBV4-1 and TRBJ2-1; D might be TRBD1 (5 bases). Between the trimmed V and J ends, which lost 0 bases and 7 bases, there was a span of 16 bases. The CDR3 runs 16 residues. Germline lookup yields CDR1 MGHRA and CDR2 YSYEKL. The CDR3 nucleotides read TGCGCCAGCAGCCAAGAATACCAGGGAACCTGGAATGAGCAGTTCTTC. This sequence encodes CASSQEYQGTWNEQFF.

In nucleotides, the CDR3 is TGTGCCAGCAGCTTAGGGGGCGTAGAGACCAACACCGGGGAGCTGTTTTTT. The encoded protein is CASSLGGVETNTGELFF. V is TRBV13 and J is TRBJ2-2; D not certain. Germline-derived CDR1 and CDR2 are PRHDT and FYEKMQ (reference sequence). Trimming removed 0 bases at V and 2 bases at J, with 13 bases between. The CDR3 totals 17 residues.